The source of this T cell receptor beta chain is a study of cytomegalovirus exposure and HLA in healthy donors. Study-level results: Immune exposure information available was restricted to CMV serostatus. Within a later analysis, the majority of CMV-associated TCR beta chains appeared HLA-restricted.

CDR1 SGHRS and CDR2 YFSETQ come from the germline V gene. The CDR3 is made up of 14 amino acids, end residues included. Primers: 60 Vbeta forward and 13 Jbeta reverse. Produced via immunoSEQ multiplex PCR; TCRdb's table is partial and in-frame only. Among roughly 150,000 clones listed, 64% were seen once. This clone was seen only a few times. Its target is unknown. The final CDR3 position lacks the conserved phenylalanine or tryptophan, pointing to a likely read error. It is unclear where the CDR3 begins or ends on the DNA, so no DNA is shown, and the CDR3 is as TCRdb lists it. Specimen: PBMCs. The origin of this receptor is a woman aged 25-40 years in good health and CMV-seropositive. V and J are TRBV5-1 and TRBJ1-2; the listed D gene, TRBD1, was not tested against the DNA. The CDR3 region is CASSFDRVGSGDTL.